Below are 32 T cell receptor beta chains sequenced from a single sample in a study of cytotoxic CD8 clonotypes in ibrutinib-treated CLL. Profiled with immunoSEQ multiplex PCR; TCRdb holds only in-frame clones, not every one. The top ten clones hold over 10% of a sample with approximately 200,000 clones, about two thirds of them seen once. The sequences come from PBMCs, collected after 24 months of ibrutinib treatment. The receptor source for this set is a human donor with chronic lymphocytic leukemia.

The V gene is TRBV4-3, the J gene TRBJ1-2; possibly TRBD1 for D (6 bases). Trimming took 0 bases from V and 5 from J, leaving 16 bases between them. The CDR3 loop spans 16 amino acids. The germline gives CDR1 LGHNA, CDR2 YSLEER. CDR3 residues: CASSQDVGAYGYGYTF. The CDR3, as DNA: TGCGCCAGCAGCCAAGATGTGGGGGCTTATGGATATGGCTACACCTTC.

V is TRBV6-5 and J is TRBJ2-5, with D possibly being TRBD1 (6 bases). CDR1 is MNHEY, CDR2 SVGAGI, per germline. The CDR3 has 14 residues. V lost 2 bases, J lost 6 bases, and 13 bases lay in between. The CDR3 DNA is TGTGCCAGCAGTTACGGGTCAGGGGCAAAGACCCAGTACTTC. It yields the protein CASSYGSGAKTQYF.

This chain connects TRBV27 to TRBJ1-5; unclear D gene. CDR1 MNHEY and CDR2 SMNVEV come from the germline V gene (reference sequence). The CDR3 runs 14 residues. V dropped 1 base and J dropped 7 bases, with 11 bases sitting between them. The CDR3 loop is CASSLWILNQPQHF. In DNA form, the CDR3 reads TGTGCCAGCAGTTTATGGATTCTCAACCAGCCCCAGCATTTT.

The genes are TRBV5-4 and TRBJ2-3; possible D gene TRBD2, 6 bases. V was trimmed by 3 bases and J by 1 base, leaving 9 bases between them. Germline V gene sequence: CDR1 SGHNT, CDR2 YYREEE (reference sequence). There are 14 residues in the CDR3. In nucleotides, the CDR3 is TGTGCCAGCAGCTGGGCTAGCGGCACAGATACGCAGTATTTT. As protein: CASSWASGTDTQYF.

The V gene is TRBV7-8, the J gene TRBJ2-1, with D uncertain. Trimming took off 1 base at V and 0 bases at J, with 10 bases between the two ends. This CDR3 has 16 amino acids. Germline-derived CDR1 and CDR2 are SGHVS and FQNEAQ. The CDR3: CASSLVEADSYNEQFF. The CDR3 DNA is TGTGCCAGCAGCTTAGTCGAGGCTGACTCCTACAATGAGCAGTTCTTC. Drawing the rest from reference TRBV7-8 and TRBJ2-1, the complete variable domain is GAGVSQSPRYKVAKRGQDVALRCDPISGHVSLFWYQQALGQGPEFLTYFQNEAQLDKSGLPSDRFFAERPEGSVSTLKIQRTQQEDSAVYLCASSLVEADSYNEQFFGPGTRLTVL.

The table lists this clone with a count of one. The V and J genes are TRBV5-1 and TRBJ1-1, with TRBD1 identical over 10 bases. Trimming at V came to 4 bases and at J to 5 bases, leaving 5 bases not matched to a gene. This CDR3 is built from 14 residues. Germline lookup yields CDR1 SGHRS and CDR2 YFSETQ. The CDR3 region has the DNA TGCGCCAGCAGCGTAGGGACAGGGGTGACTGAAGCTTTCTTT. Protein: CASSVGTGVTEAFF.

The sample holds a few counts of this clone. CDR3 protein: CASSLTFGTGGANEKLFF. CDR3 nucleotides: TGCGCCAGCAGCCTCACCTTTGGGACCGGCGGAGCTAATGAAAAACTGTTTTTT. V usage is TRBV4-3 and J usage is TRBJ1-4; D may be TRBD1 (5 bases). CDR1 LGHNA and CDR2 YSLEER come from the germline V gene. The ends were cut back, 4 bases at V and 3 bases at J, with 21 bases in the middle. This CDR3 contains 18 residues.

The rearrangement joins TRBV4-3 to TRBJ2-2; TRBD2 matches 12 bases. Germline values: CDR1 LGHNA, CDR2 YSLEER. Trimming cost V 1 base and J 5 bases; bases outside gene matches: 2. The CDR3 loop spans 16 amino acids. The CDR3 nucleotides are TGCGCCAGCAGCCAAGGACTAGCGGGAGCTACCGGGGAGCTGTTTTTT. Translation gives CASSQGLAGATGELFF.

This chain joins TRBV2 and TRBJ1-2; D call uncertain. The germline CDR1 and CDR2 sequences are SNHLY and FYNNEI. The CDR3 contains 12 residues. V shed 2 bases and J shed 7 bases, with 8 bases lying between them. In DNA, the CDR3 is TGTGCCAGCAGTGAATCCGAGGGTGGCTACACCTTC. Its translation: CASSESEGGYTF.

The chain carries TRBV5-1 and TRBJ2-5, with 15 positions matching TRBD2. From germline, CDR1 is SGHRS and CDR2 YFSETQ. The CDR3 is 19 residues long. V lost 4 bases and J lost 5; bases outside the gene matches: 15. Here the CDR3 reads CASSQGRTSGRASHETQYF. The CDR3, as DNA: TGCGCCAGCAGCCAGGGTAGGACTAGCGGGAGGGCCTCCCACGAGACCCAGTACTTC.

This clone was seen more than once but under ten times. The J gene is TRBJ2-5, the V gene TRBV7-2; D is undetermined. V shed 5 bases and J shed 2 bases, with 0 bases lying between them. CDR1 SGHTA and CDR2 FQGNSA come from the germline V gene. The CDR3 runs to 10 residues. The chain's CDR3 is CASSQETQYF. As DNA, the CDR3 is TGTGCCAGCAGCCAAGAGACCCAGTACTTC. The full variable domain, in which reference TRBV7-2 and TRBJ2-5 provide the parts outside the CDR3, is GAGVSQSPSNKVTEKGKDVELRCDPISGHTALYWYRQSLGQGLEFLIYFQGNSAPDKSGLPSDRFSAERTGGSVSTLTIQRTQQEDSAVYLCASSQETQYFGPGTRLLVL.

This CDR3 is CSGLGQAEKLFF. Here the CDR3 DNA reads TGCAGCGGTCTCGGGCAAGCTGAAAAACTGTTTTTT. The chain carries TRBV29-1 and TRBJ1-4; D remains ambiguous. V shed 7 bases and J shed 7 bases, with 13 bases lying between them. Germline values: CDR1 SQVTM, CDR2 ANQGSEA. CDR3 length: 12 residues. The full variable domain, completed using reference TRBV29-1 and TRBJ1-4, is SAVISQKPSRDICQRGTSLTIQCQVDSQVTMMFWYRQQPGQSLTLIATANQGSEATYESGFVIDKFPISRPNLTFSTLTVSNMSPEDSSIYLCSGLGQAEKLFFGSGTQLSVL.

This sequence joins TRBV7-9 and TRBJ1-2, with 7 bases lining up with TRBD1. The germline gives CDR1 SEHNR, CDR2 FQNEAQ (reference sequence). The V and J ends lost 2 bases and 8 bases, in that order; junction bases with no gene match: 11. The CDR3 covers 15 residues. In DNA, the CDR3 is TGTGCCAGCAGCTTAAGCGGGACAGAAGGTTCCGGCTACACCTTC. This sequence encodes CASSLSGTEGSGYTF.

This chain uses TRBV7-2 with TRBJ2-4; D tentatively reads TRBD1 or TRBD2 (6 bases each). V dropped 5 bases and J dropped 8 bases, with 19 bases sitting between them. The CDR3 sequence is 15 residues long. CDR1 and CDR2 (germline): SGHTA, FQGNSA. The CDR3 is CASSPFLGGTDIQYF. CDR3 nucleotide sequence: TGTGCCAGCAGCCCCTTTTTGGGGGGCACTGACATTCAGTACTTC.

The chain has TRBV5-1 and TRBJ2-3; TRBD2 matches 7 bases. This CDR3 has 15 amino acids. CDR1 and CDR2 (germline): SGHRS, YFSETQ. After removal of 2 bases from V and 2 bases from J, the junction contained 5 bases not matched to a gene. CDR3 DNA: TGCGCCAGCAGCTTCGGCGGGGGATTCACAGATACGCAGTATTTT. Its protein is CASSFGGGFTDTQYF.

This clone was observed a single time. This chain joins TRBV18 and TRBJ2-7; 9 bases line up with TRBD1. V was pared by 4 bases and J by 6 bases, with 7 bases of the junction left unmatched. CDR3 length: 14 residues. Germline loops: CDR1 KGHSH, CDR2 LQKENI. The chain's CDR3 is CASSHETGQGEQYF. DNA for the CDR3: TGTGCCAGCTCACATGAGACGGGACAGGGCGAGCAGTACTTC.

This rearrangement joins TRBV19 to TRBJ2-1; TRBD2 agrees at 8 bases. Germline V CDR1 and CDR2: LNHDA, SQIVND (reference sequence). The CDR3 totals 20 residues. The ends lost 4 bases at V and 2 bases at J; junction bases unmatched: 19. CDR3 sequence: CASSTPRGAGGYTAYNEQFF. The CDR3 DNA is TGTGCCAGTAGTACTCCCCGTGGCGCGGGAGGTTATACAGCCTACAATGAGCAGTTCTTC.

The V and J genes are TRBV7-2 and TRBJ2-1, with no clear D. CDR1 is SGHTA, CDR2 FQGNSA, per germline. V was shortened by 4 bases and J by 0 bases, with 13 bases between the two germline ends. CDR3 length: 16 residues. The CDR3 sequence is CASSYTPVASYNEQFF. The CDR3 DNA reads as TGTGCCAGCAGCTACACGCCGGTCGCCTCCTACAATGAGCAGTTCTTC. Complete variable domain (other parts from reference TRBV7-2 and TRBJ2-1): GAGVSQSPSNKVTEKGKDVELRCDPISGHTALYWYRQSLGQGLEFLIYFQGNSAPDKSGLPSDRFSAERTGGSVSTLTIQRTQQEDSAVYLCASSYTPVASYNEQFFGPGTRLTVL.

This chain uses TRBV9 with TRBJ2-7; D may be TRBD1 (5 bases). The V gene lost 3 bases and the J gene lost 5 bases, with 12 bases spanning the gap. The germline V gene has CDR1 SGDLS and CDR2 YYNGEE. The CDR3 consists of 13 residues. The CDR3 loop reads CASSGGENHEQYF. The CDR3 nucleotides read TGTGCCAGCAGCGGGGGCGAGAACCACGAGCAGTACTTC.

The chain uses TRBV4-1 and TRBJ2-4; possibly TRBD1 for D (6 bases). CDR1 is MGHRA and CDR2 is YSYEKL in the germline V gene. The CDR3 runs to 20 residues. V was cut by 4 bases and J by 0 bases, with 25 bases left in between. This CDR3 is CASSRYPPGQEMKAKNIQYF. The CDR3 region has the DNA TGCGCCAGCAGCCGTTACCCTCCGGGACAAGAGATGAAAGCCAAAAACATTCAGTACTTC.

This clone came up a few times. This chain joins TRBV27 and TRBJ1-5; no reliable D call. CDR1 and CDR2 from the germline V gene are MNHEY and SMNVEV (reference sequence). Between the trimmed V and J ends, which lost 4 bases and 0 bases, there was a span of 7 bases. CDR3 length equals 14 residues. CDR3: CASSSLYSNQPQHF. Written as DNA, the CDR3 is TGTGCCAGCAGTTCTTTATATAGCAATCAGCCCCAGCATTTT.

The CDR3 loop is CASSFPRPSTDTQYF. The CDR3, as DNA: TGTGCCAGCAGTTTCCCGCGTCCTAGCACAGATACGCAGTATTTT. The chain is built from TRBV28 and TRBJ2-3; no definite D call. CDR1 is MDHEN and CDR2 is SYDVKM in the germline V gene. V lost 3 bases and J lost 0, with 10 bases in between. This CDR3 is built from 15 residues.

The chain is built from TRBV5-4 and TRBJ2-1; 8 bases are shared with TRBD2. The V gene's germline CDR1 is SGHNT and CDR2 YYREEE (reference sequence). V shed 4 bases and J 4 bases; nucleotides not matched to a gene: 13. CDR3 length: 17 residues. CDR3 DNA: TGTGCCAGCAGCCCTCGAAAAGCTACTAGCGGATACAATGAGCAGTTCTTC. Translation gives CASSPRKATSGYNEQFF.

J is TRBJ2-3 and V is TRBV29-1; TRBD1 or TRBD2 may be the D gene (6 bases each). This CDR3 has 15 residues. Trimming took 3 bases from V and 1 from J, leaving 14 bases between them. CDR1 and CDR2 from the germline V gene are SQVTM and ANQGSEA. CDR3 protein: CSVDEGEVGTDTQYF. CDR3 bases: TGCAGCGTTGATGAGGGGGAGGTAGGCACAGATACGCAGTATTTT.

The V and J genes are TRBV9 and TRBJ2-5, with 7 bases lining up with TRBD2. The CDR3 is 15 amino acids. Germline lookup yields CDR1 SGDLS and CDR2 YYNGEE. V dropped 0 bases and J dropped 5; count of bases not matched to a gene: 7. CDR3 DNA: TGTGCCAGCAGCGTAGCCGGACTGCGGGGGGAGACCCAGTACTTC. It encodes CASSVAGLRGETQYF.

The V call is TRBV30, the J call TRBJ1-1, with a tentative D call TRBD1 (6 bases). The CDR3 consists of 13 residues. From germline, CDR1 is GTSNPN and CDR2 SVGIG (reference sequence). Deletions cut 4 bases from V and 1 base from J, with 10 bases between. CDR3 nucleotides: TGTGCCTGGATGGGCAGGGGGAACACTGAAGCTTTCTTT. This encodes CAWMGRGNTEAFF. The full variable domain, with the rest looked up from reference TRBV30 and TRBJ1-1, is SQTIHQWPATLVQPVGSPLSLECTVEGTSNPNLYWYRQAAGRGLQLLFYSVGIGQISSEVPQNLSASRPQDRQFILSSKKLLLSDSGFYLCAWMGRGNTEAFFGQGTRLTVV.

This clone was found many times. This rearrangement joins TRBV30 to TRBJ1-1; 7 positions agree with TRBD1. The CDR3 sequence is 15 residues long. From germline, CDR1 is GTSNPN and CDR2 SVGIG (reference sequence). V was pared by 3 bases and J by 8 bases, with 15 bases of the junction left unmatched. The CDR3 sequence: CAWRLHNRGVSEAFF. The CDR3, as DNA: TGTGCCTGGAGGCTACATAACAGGGGAGTCTCGGAAGCTTTCTTT.

The CDR3 here is CASSLGGTTDTQYF. CDR3 nucleotides: TGTGCCAGCAGTTTGGGAGGGACCACAGATACGCAGTATTTT. The genes are TRBV28 and TRBJ2-3, with 7 bases lining up with TRBD2. The junction had 2 bases not matched to a gene; V was cut back by 3 bases and J by 2 bases. CDR1 is MDHEN and CDR2 is SYDVKM in the germline V gene. The CDR3 sequence is 14 residues long.

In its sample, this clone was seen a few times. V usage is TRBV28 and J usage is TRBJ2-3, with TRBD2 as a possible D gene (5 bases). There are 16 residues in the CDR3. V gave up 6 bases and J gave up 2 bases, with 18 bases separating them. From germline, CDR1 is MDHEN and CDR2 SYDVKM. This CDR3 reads CASSPSTTGITDTQYF. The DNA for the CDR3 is TGTGCCAGCAGCCCTTCCACAACGGGGATCACAGATACGCAGTATTTT.

The CDR3 reads CASSFSSGRNGELFF. CDR3 bases: TGTGCCAGCAGTTTTTCTAGCGGGAGAAACGGGGAGCTGTTTTTT. The chain combines TRBV6-5 with TRBJ2-2, with 10 bases that match TRBD2. The CDR3 totals 15 residues. Germline-derived CDR1 and CDR2 are MNHEY and SVGAGI. The junction had 6 bases not matched to a gene; V was cut back by 4 bases and J by 7 bases.

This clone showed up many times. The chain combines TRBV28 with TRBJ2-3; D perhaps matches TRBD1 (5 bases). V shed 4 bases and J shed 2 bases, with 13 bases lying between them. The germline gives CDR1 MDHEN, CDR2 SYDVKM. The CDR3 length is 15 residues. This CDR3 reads CASSSPGSPTDTQYF. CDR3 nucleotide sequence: TGTGCCAGCAGTTCTCCAGGGTCCCCCACAGATACGCAGTATTTT.

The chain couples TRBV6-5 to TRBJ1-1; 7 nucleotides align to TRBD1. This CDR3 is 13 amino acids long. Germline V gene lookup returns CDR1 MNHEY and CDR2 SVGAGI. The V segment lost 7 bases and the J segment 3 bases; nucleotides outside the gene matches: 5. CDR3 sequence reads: CASKKDRDTEAFF. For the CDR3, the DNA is TGTGCCAGCAAAAAAGACAGGGACACTGAAGCTTTCTTT.